The 12 T cell receptor beta chains given below trace back to one sample, sequenced in a study of T-cell reconstitution after alpha-beta-depleted transplantation in children. Unique molecular identifiers were used to barcode this TCRbeta library. TCRdb reanalysed the PCR reads using MiXCR and keeps one entry per CDR3 protein. The sample contains some 500,000 distinct CDR3 sequences, about a sixth of which appear only once. Sequenced here: PBMCs from the stem cell graft donor, sampled from the stem cell graft. The receptors were sampled from a human donor who donated a stem cell graft to a child with acute lymphoblastic leukemia.

This sequence joins TRBV6-1 and TRBJ1-5; 7 bases map to TRBD1. The CDR3 is made up of 17 amino acids. V lost 3 bases and J lost 0; bases outside the gene matches: 8. In germline, CDR1 is MNHNS, CDR2 SASEGT. The DNA for the CDR3 is TGTGCCAGCAGTGATTGGACAGGCGTTTATAGCAATCAGCCCCAGCATTTT. Protein product: CASSDWTGVYSNQPQHF.

This clonotype was found many times. V gene TRBV20-1 combines with J gene TRBJ2-1, with D possibly TRBD2 on 7 matching bases. The CDR3 loop spans 14 amino acids. The V gene's germline CDR1 is DFQATT and CDR2 SNEGSKA (reference sequence). V was trimmed by 6 bases and J by 3 bases, leaving 15 bases between them. In DNA, the CDR3 is TGCAGTGCACCCGGAGGGGGGGACTACAATGAGCAGTTCTTC. Translation gives CSAPGGGDYNEQFF.

The V gene is TRBV4-1, the J gene TRBJ2-1; 7 bases fit TRBD1. There are 16 residues in the CDR3. Per germline, CDR1 MGHRA and CDR2 YSYEKL. The J segment lost 0 bases and the V segment lost 6 bases, leaving 8 bases of the junction unmatched. The CDR3 spells CASRERTGSSYNEQFF. The CDR3 DNA follows: TGCGCCAGCAGAGAGAGGACAGGAAGCTCCTACAATGAGCAGTTCTTC.

CDR3 nucleotides: TGTGCCAGCAGCGGGGAGGGTAACCACGAGCAGTACTTC. As protein: CASSGEGNHEQYF. The V call is TRBV5-6, the J call TRBJ2-7, with TRBD2 matching 7 bases. After removal of 4 bases from V and 5 bases from J, the junction contained 6 bases not matched to a gene. In germline, CDR1 is SGHDT, CDR2 YYEEEE. The CDR3 contains 13 residues.

DNA of the CDR3: TGTGCCAGCAGCTTAGGAGTTCTTGGCTACACCTTC. This encodes CASSLGVLGYTF. The chain uses TRBV7-9 and TRBJ1-2, with D unresolved. V lost 1 base, J lost 7 bases, and 7 bases lay in between. Germline CDR1 SEHNR, CDR2 FQNEAQ (reference sequence). The CDR3 runs to 12 residues.

The CDR3 reads CASSPITGDSNQPQHF. The CDR3 DNA reads as TGTGCCAGTAGTCCGATTACAGGGGACAGCAATCAGCCCCAGCATTTT. The V call is TRBV19, the J call TRBJ1-5, with 7 nucleotides matching TRBD1. V trimming: 5 bases; J trimming: 1 base; junction bases outside the gene matches: 8. Per the germline V gene, CDR1 is LNHDA and CDR2 is SQIVND (reference sequence). This CDR3 spans 16 amino acids.

This clonotype has at least ten counts. J is TRBJ1-3 and V is TRBV3-1; D not resolved. Germline V CDR1 and CDR2: LGHDT, YNNKEL (reference sequence). This CDR3 comprises 14 residues. Trimming cost V 5 bases and J 8 bases, with 16 bases left between them. The CDR3 DNA reads TGTGCCAGCAGCTTATCGGGTGCGGAGGACACCATATATTTT. Protein: CASSLSGAEDTIYF.

The chain has TRBV29-1 and TRBJ1-1, with unresolved D. Trimming took off 6 bases at V and 2 bases at J, with 10 bases between the two ends. CDR1 is SQVTM, CDR2 ANQGSEA, per germline. The CDR3 extends over 12 amino acids. CDR3 in amino acids: CSVDLSNTEAFF. CDR3 bases: TGCAGCGTAGACCTAAGTAACACTGAAGCTTTCTTT. The full variable domain, completed using reference TRBV29-1 and TRBJ1-1, is SAVISQKPSRDICQRGTSLTIQCQVDSQVTMMFWYRQQPGQSLTLIATANQGSEATYESGFVIDKFPISRPNLTFSTLTVSNMSPEDSSIYLCSVDLSNTEAFFGQGTRLTVV.

The chain carries TRBV5-1 and TRBJ2-5, with D perhaps matching TRBD1 (6 bases). V lost 4 bases and J lost 5, with 18 bases in between. The germline V gene has CDR1 SGHRS and CDR2 YFSETQ. The CDR3 loop spans 15 amino acids. DNA for the CDR3: TGCGCCAGCAGCCAAACCTACAGGGTCGGGGAGACCCAGTACTTC. Translated, it gives CASSQTYRVGETQYF.

The CDR3, as DNA: TGTGCCACACGGGGAATCGACGGGAACACTGAAGCTTTCTTT. Encoded protein: CATRGIDGNTEAFF. This rearrangement joins TRBV7-9 to TRBJ1-1; D not resolved. The CDR3 sequence is 14 residues long. The germline V gene encodes CDR1 SEHNR and CDR2 FQNEAQ (reference sequence). With 10 bases removed from V and 1 base from J, the gap between germline ends came to 16 bases.

This chain links TRBV2 with TRBJ2-7; tentatively, D is TRBD2 (7 bases). The germline V and J ends were trimmed by 8 bases and 2 bases, with 16 bases remaining between them. This CDR3 comprises 14 residues. CDR1 SNHLY and CDR2 FYNNEI come from the germline V gene. The CDR3 reads CASGRPGGPYEQYF. CDR3 in DNA: TGTGCCAGCGGCAGGCCGGGGGGCCCCTACGAGCAGTACTTC.

V and J are TRBV5-1 and TRBJ2-7; 7 bases are shared with TRBD1. This CDR3 spans 15 amino acids. V lost 0 bases and J lost 4; bases outside the gene matches: 7. Germline CDR1 is SGHRS and CDR2 is YFSETQ. For the CDR3, the DNA is TGCGCCAGCAGCTTGGGTAACGGACAGGAGTACGAGCAGTACTTC. It translates to CASSLGNGQEYEQYF.